The T cell receptor beta chain under discussion was sequenced for a study of CD8+CD57+ T cells in acquired aplastic anemia (dated by TCRdb to the late 2010s). In the study overall: On average, sorted CD4+ and CD8+ cells yielded around 3.5 ug of extracted DNA, with a range of about 0.17 to 27.4 ug. CD8+CD57+ expansion was defined as frequency above the mean frequency observed in healthy subjects.

Patients chosen for sequencing had shown expansion of CD8+CD57+ cells by flow cytometry. Every patient had severe acquired aplastic anemia, diagnosed using the International Study of Aplastic Anemia and Agranulocytosis and Camitta criteria. Patients had received no therapy at the time of blood sampling. TCR repertoires of sorted CD4+ and CD8+ blood T cells from severe aplastic anemia patients and healthy subjects were deep-sequenced in the study. Patients were enrolled in the USA under clinicaltrials.gov protocols 00001620, 01623167, 00001397, 00071045, 00081523 and 00961064. Ficoll-Paque density gradient centrifugation was used to isolate peripheral blood mononuclear cells. Before DNA was extracted, CD4+ and CD8+ T cells were sorted using either FACS or magnetic beads. Profiling of TCR beta VDJ combinations and CDR3 sequences used genomic DNA as the template. An Illumina HiSeq 2000 was the platform used for TCR repertoire sequencing. The study's processing was this. TRBV/TRBJ rearrangement plots, CDR3 size and DJ length profiles, and Simpson's diversity index were used to assess repertoires. The most abundant DNA sequence in the deep sequencing data was taken as the immunodominant clone. CDR3 amino acid sequences were screened for sharing across subjects and were compared with published repertoires and the VDJdb database. TCRdb's own reprocessing of the public reads used fastp at Q25 and MiXCR and kept productive beta chains. Rows are combined by CDR3 protein, so each entry shows the most common genes and DNA. TCRdb, rather than the study authors, made the V and J calls. Counted in this sample were about 95,000 distinct CDR3 sequences; around 70% of them appeared once. Of the sample, about 62% is held by the ten largest clones.

This clonotype showed up just once. Which antigen it targets is not known. Base qualities are not provided; no much larger clone lies one nucleotide away. Evidence from one read is weak. The investigation overall reported the following: Patients and healthy controls showed no significant difference in CD8+ Simpson's diversity (P=0.060). Although twenty-nine CD8+ CDR3 sequences were shared by patients and controls, these sequences appeared highly expressed in patients and within the immunodominant clones of patients.

The receptor comes from a human donor with aplastic anemia. The source material was sorted CD4+, CD8+, or CD8+CD57+ T cells (not recorded which) from PBMCs.

The DNA sequence is given as TGCAGTGCGACCGGGACAGGTAGCAATCAGCCCCAGCATTTT. The resulting protein is CSATGTGSNQPQHF. In this chain, TRBV20-1 is recombined with TRBJ1-5; 8 junctional bases match TRBD1. For CDR1 and CDR2, the germline V gene (reference sequence) lists DFQATT and SNEGSKA. Inclusive of the bounding cysteine and phenylalanine, the CDR3 is 14 residues long. Just CDR3 DNA is preserved here, 42 bases in frame from base 1. After removal of 6 bases from V and 0 bases from J, the junction retains 4 bases not matched to a gene.